The 8 T cell receptor beta chains below were found in one sample sequenced in a study of T cells in Graves' hyperthyroidism and ophthalmopathy. Amplified regions were TCR beta CDR3 sequences from RNA transcripts. The HTBI primer set drove a first-round RT-PCR of the TCR CDR3. TCRdb called the multiplex PCR reads again in MiXCR, with one record for every CDR3 protein. The table shows 300,000 to 450,000 distinct CDR3 sequences, with about 15% occurring only once. Sample: blood. The receptors derive from a woman in her 30s with Graves' hyperthyroidism.

This clonotype was detected ten times or more. The rearrangement joins TRBV6-1 to TRBJ1-4; no clear D gene. The V gene's germline CDR1 is MNHNS and CDR2 SASEGT. The CDR3 totals 11 residues. V was trimmed by 8 bases and J by 7 bases, leaving 8 bases between them. CDR3 nucleotides: TGTGCCAGCCTCGCCGGTGAAAAACTGTTTTTT. Amino acid sequence: CASLAGEKLFF.

This clonotype appeared many times. The CDR3 protein is CASTVAGPYNEQFF. For the CDR3, the DNA is TGTGCCAGCACCGTAGCGGGTCCTTACAATGAGCAGTTCTTC. The chain couples TRBV6-1 to TRBJ2-1; 7 bases match TRBD2. The CDR3 loop spans 14 amino acids. Trimming removed 7 bases from V and 4 bases from J; junction bases left unmatched: 7. CDR1 and CDR2 (germline): MNHNS, SASEGT.

This clonotype showed up many times. This chain uses TRBV28 with TRBJ1-2; a weak D match, TRBD1 (5 bases). This CDR3 region has 13 residues. V lost 4 bases to trimming and J lost 4 bases, with 10 bases between them. The germline V gene encodes CDR1 MDHEN and CDR2 SYDVKM. The CDR3 loop is CASSSSGPYGYTF. The CDR3 nucleotides are TGTGCCAGCAGTTCGTCAGGGCCCTATGGCTACACCTTC.

This rearrangement joins TRBV19 to TRBJ2-1; no reliable D call. This CDR3 is built from 13 residues. Germline lookup yields CDR1 LNHDA and CDR2 SQIVND (reference sequence). V lost 7 bases and J 5 bases, leaving 12 bases between the germline ends. Here the CDR3 reads CASTPYGNNEQFF. CDR3 in DNA: TGTGCCAGTACCCCGTACGGCAACAATGAGCAGTTCTTC.

In its sample, this clonotype was seen many times. The V and J genes are TRBV2 and TRBJ2-3; 7 bases match TRBD2. The CDR3 contains 14 residues. Losses at the gene ends were 6 bases for V and 0 bases for J; bases not matched to a gene: 3. The germline V gene encodes CDR1 SNHLY and CDR2 FYNNEI. The CDR3 DNA reads TGTGCCAGCAGCCGGACTAGAAGCACAGATACGCAGTATTTT. Protein sequence: CASSRTRSTDTQYF. Full variable domain (outside the CDR3, taken from reference TRBV2 and TRBJ2-3): EPEVTQTPSHQVTQMGQEVILRCVPISNHLYFYWYRQILGQKVEFLVSFYNNEISEKSEIFDDQFSVERPDGSNFTLKIRSTKLEDSAMYFCASSRTRSTDTQYFGPGTRLTVL.

This clonotype was detected a few times. V is TRBV9 and J is TRBJ1-6; no definite D call. Trimming removed 4 bases from V and 11 bases from J, with 25 bases in between. The CDR3 has 17 amino acids. Germline CDR1 is SGDLS and CDR2 is YYNGEE. The CDR3 here is CASSPIGRSSPIAPLHF. The CDR3 nucleotides are TGTGCCAGCAGCCCAATAGGACGTAGTTCCCCTATTGCACCCCTCCACTTT.

The chain combines TRBV6-1 with TRBJ1-4; D gene ambiguous. Germline values: CDR1 MNHNS, CDR2 SASEGT. CDR3 size: 13 residues. V was pared by 5 bases and J by 10 bases, with 14 bases between. CDR3 region: CASSPVDGSKLFF. The CDR3 DNA follows: TGTGCCAGCAGTCCTGTCGATGGGTCAAAACTGTTTTTT.

This clonotype was detected many times. Here the CDR3 reads CASSLGGRTVTDTQYF. The CDR3 region has the DNA TGTGCCAGCAGCTTAGGCGGGAGAACCGTCACAGATACGCAGTATTTT. The V gene is TRBV11-2, the J gene TRBJ2-3; 7 bases agree with TRBD2. This CDR3 comprises 16 residues. Unmatched junction bases numbered 6, after V lost 1 base and J lost 2 bases. Germline lookup yields CDR1 SGHAT and CDR2 FQNNGV. The full variable domain, with the rest looked up from reference TRBV11-2 and TRBJ2-3, is EAGVAQSPRYKIIEKRQSVAFWCNPISGHATLYWYQQILGQGPKLLIQFQNNGVVDDSQLPKDRFSAERLKGVDSTLKIQPAKLEDSAVYLCASSLGGRTVTDTQYFGPGTRLTVL.